Listed below are T cell receptor beta chains from one sample, sequenced in a study of OX40 agonist ivuxolimab in advanced cancers. Method: immunoSEQ multiplex PCR; TCRdb's copy keeps in-frame clones and lacks some. Of about 48,000 clones in the sample, about 85% were seen once. The specimen was CD4+ or CD8+ T cells sorted from blood, collected in a trial of the OX40 agonist ivuxolimab. Source of these receptors: an adult with an advanced solid tumor such as melanoma, head and neck, liver or kidney cancer. CDR3s include the opening cysteine and the closing phenylalanine or tryptophan. D genes are given only for firm matches. Size is stated for part of the rows, as once, few or many counts, or as a class when the clone is expanded.

clone_size	d_call	j_call	v_call	cdr3_aa	cdr3_nt
NA	TRBD1	TRBJ1-2	TRBV6-5	CASSYHQDRGRDGYTF	TGTGCCAGCAGTTACCATCAGGACAGGGGGCGCGATGGCTACACCTTC
NA	TRBD2	TRBJ2-1	TRBV9	CASSVVGGRTSGIRRNEQFF	TGTGCCAGCAGCGTAGTGGGAGGGAGGACTAGCGGGATCCGTCGCAATGAGCAGTTCTTC
NA	NA	TRBJ2-1	TRBV6-4	CASRSMARGHNEQFF	TGTGCCAGCCGGTCTATGGCCCGCGGACACAATGAGCAGTTCTTC
NA	NA	TRBJ1-5	TRBV6-1	CASAAGGSMSPQHF	TGTGCCAGCGCCGCGGGGGGCTCGATGTCCCCCCAGCATTTT
NA	NA	TRBJ2-1	TRBV30	CAWSESSGPHNEQFF	TGTGCCTGGAGTGAGTCCAGCGGGCCTCACAATGAGCAGTTCTTC
NA	TRBD2	TRBJ2-1	TRBV10-3	CATRTSGTVYEQFF	TGTGCCACCCGGACTAGCGGGACAGTATATGAGCAGTTCTTC
NA	NA	TRBJ1-1	TRBV5-5	CASSHLRGRAEAFF	TGTGCCAGCAGTCATTTACGGGGTAGGGCTGAAGCTTTCTTT
NA	NA	TRBJ1-2	TRBV19	CASSINPYGYTF	TGTGCCAGTAGTATAAACCCCTATGGCTACACCTTC
NA	NA	TRBJ2-7	TRBV6-1	CASRDTLYEQYF	TGTGCCAGCCGGGACACTCTCTACGAGCAGTACTTC
NA	NA	TRBJ2-3	TRBV30	CAWSPRARTPSTDTQYF	TGTGCCTGGAGTCCTCGTGCTAGGACTCCAAGCACAGATACGCAGTATTTT
NA	NA	TRBJ1-4	TRBV30	CAWMGQGNEKLFF	TGTGCCTGGATGGGTCAGGGGAATGAAAAACTGTTTTTT
NA	TRBD2	TRBJ2-3	TRBV11-2	CASSAGLAGDSDTQYF	TGTGCCAGCAGCGCGGGACTAGCGGGAGATTCAGATACGCAGTATTTT
NA	NA	TRBJ2-3	TRBV11-2	CASSLGSRDTQYF	TGTGCCAGCAGCTTAGGATCCCGAGATACGCAGTATTTT
NA	TRBD1	TRBJ1-4	TRBV28	CASSFSTGNNEKLFF	TGTGCCAGCAGCTTTTCGACAGGGAACAATGAAAAACTGTTTTTT
NA	TRBD1	TRBJ2-1	TRBV4-1	CASSLQGAGHNEQFF	TGCGCCAGCAGCCTTCAGGGGGCGGGGCACAATGAGCAGTTCTTC
few	NA	TRBJ1-1	TRBV28	CASTKGGLGNTEAFF	TGTGCCAGCACGAAGGGCGGCTTGGGGAACACTGAAGCTTTCTTT
NA	NA	TRBJ2-5	TRBV15	CATSPQMGETQYF	TGTGCCACCAGCCCTCAAATGGGAGAGACCCAGTACTTC
once	TRBD2	TRBJ2-5	TRBV6-5	CASSRTLAGRETQYF	TGTGCCAGCAGTCGTACCTTAGCGGGAAGAGAGACCCAGTACTTC
NA	TRBD2	TRBJ2-3	TRBV10-3	CAISAASGRSDTQYF	TGTGCCATCAGCGCGGCTAGCGGGAGGTCAGATACGCAGTATTTT
NA	TRBD1	TRBJ1-6	TRBV19	CASSGQGRDSPLHF	TGTGCCAGTAGTGGACAGGGGAGGGATTCACCCCTCCACTTT
NA	TRBD1	TRBJ1-5	TRBV28	CASRGGGTGNLAQHF	TGTGCCAGCAGAGGGGGCGGGACAGGGAATCTTGCCCAGCATTTT
NA	NA	TRBJ2-7	TRBV11-2	CASSSVASFGEQYF	TGTGCCAGCAGCTCTGTAGCGAGCTTTGGAGAGCAGTACTTC
NA	NA	TRBJ2-1	TRBV2	CASSDPWQAAEQFF	TGTGCCAGCAGTGATCCCTGGCAGGCCGCTGAGCAGTTCTTC
NA	NA	TRBJ2-5	TRBV5-4	CASSFSPGETQYF	TGTGCCAGCAGCTTCTCCCCGGGGGAGACCCAGTACTTC
few	NA	TRBJ2-3	TRBV19	CASSGSEKRSTDTQYF	TGTGCCAGTAGTGGATCAGAGAAGCGAAGCACAGATACGCAGTATTTT
NA	NA	TRBJ2-1	TRBV6-1	CASSQRTNHNEQFF	TGTGCCAGCAGCCAACGAACCAACCACAATGAGCAGTTCTTC
few	TRBD2	TRBJ2-3	TRBV5-1	CASSSKTSGRARDTQYF	TGCGCCAGCAGCTCGAAGACTAGCGGGAGGGCCCGGGATACGCAGTATTTT
NA	NA	TRBJ1-2	TRBV13	CASSLTGDGYTF	TGTGCCAGCAGCTTAACTGGGGATGGCTACACCTTC
few	TRBD1	TRBJ2-7	TRBV19	CASKLVGTGDYEQYF	TGTGCCAGTAAGTTAGTCGGGACAGGGGACTACGAGCAGTACTTC
NA	NA	TRBJ2-2	TRBV19	CASSIWIAAGELFF	TGTGCCAGTAGTATTTGGATAGCAGCCGGGGAGCTGTTTTTT
NA	NA	TRBJ2-5	TRBV7-2	CASSLAWGEWGQETQYF	TGTGCCAGCAGCTTAGCGTGGGGGGAGTGGGGTCAAGAGACCCAGTACTTC
NA	TRBD2	TRBJ2-3	TRBV6-1	CASSVAPGLVADTQYF	TGTGCCAGCAGTGTAGCACCGGGACTAGTCGCAGATACGCAGTATTTT
NA	TRBD1	TRBJ2-6	TRBV19	CASSATGGSGANVLTF	TGTGCCAGTAGTGCAACAGGGGGCTCTGGGGCCAACGTCCTGACTTTC
NA	NA	TRBJ2-7	TRBV10-2	CASRSWGADAYEQYF	TGCGCCAGCAGGTCCTGGGGGGCAGATGCCTACGAGCAGTACTTC
NA	NA	TRBJ1-2	TRBV5-6	CASSSGPPGYTF	TGTGCCAGCAGCTCTGGGCCGCCGGGCTACACCTTC
NA	NA	TRBJ2-2	TRBV28	CASINDLNTGELFF	TGTGCCAGCATCAACGACCTGAACACCGGGGAGCTGTTTTTT
NA	NA	TRBJ2-7	TRBV10-1	CASSPNRVGEQYF	TGCGCCAGCAGTCCCAACAGGGTAGGAGAGCAGTACTTC
NA	NA	TRBJ2-1	TRBV19	CASSDQRPYNEQFF	TGTGCCAGTAGCGACCAGCGACCCTACAATGAGCAGTTCTTC
few	NA	TRBJ2-2	TRBV29-1	CSARRGYTGELFF	TGCAGCGCCCGCCGGGGGTACACCGGGGAGCTGTTTTTT
NA	NA	TRBJ2-5	TRBV7-8	CASSLGASETQYF	TGTGCCAGCAGCTTAGGAGCCTCAGAGACCCAGTACTTC
NA	NA	TRBJ2-3	TRBV12-5	CASGGEVGTDTQYF	TGTGCTAGTGGTGGGGAGGTGGGAACAGATACGCAGTATTTT
NA	NA	TRBJ2-7	TRBV11-2	CASSRGGAEQYF	TGTGCCAGCAGCCGAGGCGGGGCCGAGCAGTACTTC
NA	NA	TRBJ2-5	TRBV5-5	CASSLVGSGWSETQYF	TGTGCCAGCAGCTTGGTCGGGTCGGGTTGGTCGGAGACCCAGTACTTC
NA	TRBD2	TRBJ2-7	TRBV11-2	CASSPRTSGTGEQYF	TGTGCCAGCAGCCCACGGACTAGCGGGACCGGCGAGCAGTACTTC
NA	NA	TRBJ1-2	TRBV6-5	CASSRGTTEGYGYTF	TGTGCCAGCAGCCGGGGGACCACCGAGGGCTATGGCTACACCTTC
NA	NA	TRBJ2-2	TRBV5-6	CASLGYLNTGELFF	TGTGCCAGCTTGGGATACCTGAACACCGGGGAGCTGTTTTTT
NA	TRBD1	TRBJ2-1	TRBV19	CASSPTGTGVNEQFF	TGTGCCAGTAGTCCCACCGGGACAGGGGTCAATGAGCAGTTCTTC